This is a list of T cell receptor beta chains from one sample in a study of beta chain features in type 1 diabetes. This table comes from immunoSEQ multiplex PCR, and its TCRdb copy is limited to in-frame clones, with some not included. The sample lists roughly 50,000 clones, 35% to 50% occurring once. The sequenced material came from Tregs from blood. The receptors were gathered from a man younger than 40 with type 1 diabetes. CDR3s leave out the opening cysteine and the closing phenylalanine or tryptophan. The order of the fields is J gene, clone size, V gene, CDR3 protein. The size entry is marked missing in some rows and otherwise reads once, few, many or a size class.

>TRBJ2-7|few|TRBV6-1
ASLGQGVNEQY
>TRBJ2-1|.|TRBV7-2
ASSSGLALFRNEQF
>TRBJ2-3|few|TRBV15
ATSRGVLDTQY
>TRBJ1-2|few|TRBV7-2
ASSLRGDPYGYT
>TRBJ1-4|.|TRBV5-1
ASSPGNNEKLF
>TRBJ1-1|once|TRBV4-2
ASSQHKRISRRGTGAF
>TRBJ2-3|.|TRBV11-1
ASRRDREFTDTQY
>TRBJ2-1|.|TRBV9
ASSVEQAGAEQF
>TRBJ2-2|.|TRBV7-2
ASSLRGSGELF
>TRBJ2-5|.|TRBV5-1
ASSLDGTSMETQY
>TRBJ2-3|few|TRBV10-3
AISRGQGTDTQY
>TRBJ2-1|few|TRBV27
ASSSGTGTGHNEQF
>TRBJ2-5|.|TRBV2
ASRDWTGGGETQY
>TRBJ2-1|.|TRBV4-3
ASSLTGTSYEQF
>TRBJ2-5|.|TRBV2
ATTRTSGSQETQY
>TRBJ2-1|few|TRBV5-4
ASSPGGEASYNEQF
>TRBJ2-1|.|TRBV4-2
ASSQVTSGSGVRANEQF
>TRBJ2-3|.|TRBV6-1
ASSERLAGGSLTDTQY
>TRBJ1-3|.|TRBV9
ASSVDSLSGNTIY
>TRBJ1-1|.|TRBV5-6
ASSFRSTGSAEAF
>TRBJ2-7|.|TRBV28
ASSRSYYEQY
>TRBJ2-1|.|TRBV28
ATPKRTNNEQF
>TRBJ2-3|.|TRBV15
ATSPIGTREDTQY
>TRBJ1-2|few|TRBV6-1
ASSPQRNYGYT
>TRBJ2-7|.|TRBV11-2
ASSRGDRGGEQY
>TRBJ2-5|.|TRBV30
AWSRFKTSGRTRETQY
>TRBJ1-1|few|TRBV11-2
ASSLALNTEAF
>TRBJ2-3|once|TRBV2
ASSGLAGSTDTQY
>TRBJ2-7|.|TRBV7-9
ASSEQGGDGEQY
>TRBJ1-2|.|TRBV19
ASSLDSYYGYT
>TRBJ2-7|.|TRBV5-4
ASSQPGQGTYEQY
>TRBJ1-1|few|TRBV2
ASRGQWNTEAF
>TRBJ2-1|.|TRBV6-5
ASRRLAFSYNEQF
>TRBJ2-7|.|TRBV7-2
ASSMRTSPPYEQY
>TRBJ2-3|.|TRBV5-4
ASSPGTSGSDTQY
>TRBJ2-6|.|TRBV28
ASSLTGGGAGANVLT
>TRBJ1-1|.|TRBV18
ASSPMTGGRYTEAF
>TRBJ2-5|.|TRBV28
ASRLGSSETQY
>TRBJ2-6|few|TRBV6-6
ASSLRSGANVLT
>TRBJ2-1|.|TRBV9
ASSVGLAGAYNEQF
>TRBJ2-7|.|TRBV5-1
ASSSGSHTSYEQY
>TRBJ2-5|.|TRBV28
ASSLPRKEETQY
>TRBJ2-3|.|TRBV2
ASSGRTGTLSQY
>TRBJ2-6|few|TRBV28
ASSFGGVESGANVLT
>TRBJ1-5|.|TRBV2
ASSPGQGQPQH
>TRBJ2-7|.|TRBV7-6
ASSLLAGGHEQY
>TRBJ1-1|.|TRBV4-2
ASSQDRENTEAF